This T cell receptor (beta chain) was identified during a study of blood T cell repertoires in COVID-19. The wider study: The United States, Italy and Spain supplied acute and convalescent COVID-19 samples.

Looked up from germline, CDR1 is LNHDA and CDR2 is SQIVND (reference sequence). Trimming pared 4 bases from V and 3 bases from J, leaving 10 bases between. The CDR3 covers 14 residues. This clone was observed a handful of times. Clones were sequenced by immunoSEQ multiplex PCR, and TCRdb holds only the in-frame ones, with some missing. The sample lists approximately 170,000 clones; less than 90% were seen once. Symptom resolution, clearance, or two negative PCRs marked the recovered donors of Cohort 3. The specimen was PBMCs or T cells enriched from blood (not recorded which). This chain links TRBV19 with TRBJ1-5; possible D gene TRBD1, 5 bases. This sequence originates from a woman in her forties or fifties who had recovered from COVID-19. CDR3 sequence reads: CASSTGRVNQPQHF. CDR3 nucleotides: TGTGCCAGTAGTACGGGCAGGGTCAATCAGCCCCAGCATTTT. Looking up the rest from reference TRBV19 and TRBJ1-5 gives the full variable domain: DGGITQSPKYLFRKEGQNVTLSCEQNLNHDAMYWYRQDPGQGLRLIYYSQIVNDFQKGDIAEGYSVSREKKESFPLTVTSAQKNPTAFYLCASSTGRVNQPQHFGDGTRLSIL.